This T cell receptor beta chain is drawn from a study of metastatic and nonmetastatic thyroid tumors. All patients were untreated before thyroid surgery. Via MiXCR, TCRdb re-called the PCR reads. The sample yields 26,000 or so clones, roughly 17% seen once. Germline CDR1 and CDR2: MNHEY and SVGEGT. The V gene end was trimmed by 6 bases and the J gene end by 3 bases; junction bases not matched to a gene: 12. This CDR3 contains 16 residues. This clonotype was obtained from a female donor with papillary thyroid cancer or a benign thyroid nodule (not recorded which). Some clones in this sample may be carry-over from other donors' samples. The sequencing input was blood. V is TRBV6-2 or TRBV6-3 and J is TRBJ1-2, with 8 bases that match TRBD1. The CDR3 DNA is TGTGCCAGCAGAACTACTAACGGACAGGGAGACTATGGCTACACCTTC. Encoded protein: CASRTTNGQGDYGYTF.